The present T cell receptor beta chain was sequenced within a study of identical twins (dated by TCRdb to about 2016). About the investigation overall: The study deep-sequenced TCR alpha and beta repertoires from monozygotic twins, unrelated adults of various ages and cord blood to test whether fetal clonotypes persist. To rule out contamination, the twin experiments were replicated at different times with different library preparation protocols.

A word on this clonotype: This receptor's antigen is unknown. No base quality values were provided; no much bigger clone lies one nucleotide off.

General study outcomes and caveats: Fewer insertions were carried by abundant cord blood beta clonotypes; a weaker similar trend was observed in young adult naive repertoires, while no such trend was observed in memory repertoires. Out-of-frame TCR alpha sharing in monozygotic twins was systematically underestimated by recombination models, whereas sharing between unrelated individuals was in agreement with the recombination models. In beta out-of-frame sequences, excess twin sharing was weaker, because having fewer shared sequences lowered the signal-to-noise ratio. Because the same donors could not be followed over many years, the conclusions relied on cross-sectional statistical analysis. Invariant T cells such as MAIT and iNKT could partly confound zero-insertion analyses, though diverse VJ usage argued against this for most clonotypes. Compared with coincidental sharing between unrelated individuals, out-of-frame TCR alpha sequences shared between twins had an excess of sequences with low generation probability.

The library came from 5' RACE. For sequencing, an Illumina HiSeq 2000 was employed. A universal primer binding site was introduced by template switching, and a unique molecular identifier was present in the final cDNA, enabling accurate counting of TCR cDNA molecules. Specific primers in the conserved constant-segment region were used to synthesize first-strand cDNA for the TCR alpha and beta chains. To control for contamination, each cDNA library was double barcoded with a SMART-Mk sample barcode plus Illumina barcodes. TruSeq adapter sequences, together with Illumina sample barcodes, were added in two successive PCR steps. TCR alpha and beta cDNA libraries were sequenced on the Illumina HiSeq platform with custom primers. In the source study's methods: Raw reads were processed with MiGEC to extract unique molecular identifiers, and MiXCR was used to determine CDR3 positions. For each individual, recombination models were inferred using an EM algorithm with the repgenHMM and IGoR tools. Shared clonotype analysis was performed with the tcR package in R, normalizing sharing by the product of cloneset sizes. Out-of-frame nonproductive sequences were analyzed to study raw recombination free of thymic and clonal selection effects. The public reads were quality trimmed at Q25 with fastp and then assembled into clones with MiXCR by TCRdb, keeping productive beta chains. Every entry covers one CDR3 protein and lists the most common genes and DNA from its rows. The V and J calls come from TCRdb's annotation, not from the publication. The table for this sample lists roughly 1,500,000 distinct CDR3 sequences; 32% of them were counted only once. About 0.27% of the sample comes from the top ten.

CDR1 and CDR2 were assigned from the germline V gene (reference sequence) as GTSNPN and SVGIG. There are 11 amino acids in the CDR3, from cysteine to phenylalanine inclusive. Just the 33-base CDR3 DNA is kept, in frame starting at base 1. V and J are truncated by 5 bases and 9 bases respectively, leaving an intervening sequence of 14 bases. Only healthy Caucasian donors were included. The source material was cord blood. The V and J segments used are TRBV30 and TRBJ2-7; no D segment can be confidently identified. This sequence originates from a newborn girl in good health. The DNA sequence reads TGTGCCTGGCTTGGACCCCGCACGCAGTACTTC. Its protein product is CAWLGPRTQYF.